This T cell receptor beta chain is drawn from a study of T-cell reconstitution after alpha-beta-depleted transplantation in children. The study's findings and limits: The study reportedly traced alpha-beta T cells about two months after transplant to several hundred expanded graft clones.

This clonotype was recorded a few times. The antigen is undetermined. This CDR3 has 13 residues. Germline lookup yields CDR1 SQVTM and CDR2 ANQGSEA. V was clipped by 4 bases and J by 4 bases; unmatched bases: 4. Using unique molecular identifiers, the investigators prepared the TCRbeta library. Using its own MiXCR run on the PCR reads, TCRdb lists one record per CDR3 protein. Here the sample spans 800,000 to 1,000,000 distinct CDR3 sequences, about 31% being singletons. Here the sequenced sample was PBMCs, mostly from graft donor cells, taken 360 days after TCRalphabeta/CD19-depleted stem cell transplant. This clonotype was obtained from a boy younger than two who had a stem cell transplant for SCID, so the T cells may come from the graft donor. The chain has TRBV29-1 and TRBJ2-1; 7 nucleotides agree with TRBD2. CDR3 in DNA: TGCAGCGTTGGGGCTAGCGGATACAATGAGCAGTTCTTC. This translates into CSVGASGYNEQFF.